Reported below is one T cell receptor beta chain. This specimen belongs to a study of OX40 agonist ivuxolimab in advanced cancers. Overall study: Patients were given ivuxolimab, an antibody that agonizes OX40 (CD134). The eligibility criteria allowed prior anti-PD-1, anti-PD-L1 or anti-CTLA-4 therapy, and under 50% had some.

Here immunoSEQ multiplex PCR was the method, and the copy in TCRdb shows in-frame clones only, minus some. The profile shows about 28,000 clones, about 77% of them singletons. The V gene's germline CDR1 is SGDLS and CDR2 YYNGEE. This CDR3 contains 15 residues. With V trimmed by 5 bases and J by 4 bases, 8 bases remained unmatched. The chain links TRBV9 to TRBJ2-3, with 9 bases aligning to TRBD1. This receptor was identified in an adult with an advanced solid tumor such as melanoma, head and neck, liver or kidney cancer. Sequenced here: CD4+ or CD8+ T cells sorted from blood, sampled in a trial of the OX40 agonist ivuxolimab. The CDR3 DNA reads TGTGCCAGCAGACCACAGGGGGCTTTTTCAGATACGCAGTATTTT. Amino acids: CASRPQGAFSDTQYF. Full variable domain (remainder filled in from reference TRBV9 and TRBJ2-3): DSGVTQTPKHLITATGQRVTLRCSPRSGDLSVYWYQQSLDQGLQFLIQYYNGEERAKGNILERFSAQQFPDLHSELNLSSLELGDSALYFCASRPQGAFSDTQYFGPGTRLTVL.